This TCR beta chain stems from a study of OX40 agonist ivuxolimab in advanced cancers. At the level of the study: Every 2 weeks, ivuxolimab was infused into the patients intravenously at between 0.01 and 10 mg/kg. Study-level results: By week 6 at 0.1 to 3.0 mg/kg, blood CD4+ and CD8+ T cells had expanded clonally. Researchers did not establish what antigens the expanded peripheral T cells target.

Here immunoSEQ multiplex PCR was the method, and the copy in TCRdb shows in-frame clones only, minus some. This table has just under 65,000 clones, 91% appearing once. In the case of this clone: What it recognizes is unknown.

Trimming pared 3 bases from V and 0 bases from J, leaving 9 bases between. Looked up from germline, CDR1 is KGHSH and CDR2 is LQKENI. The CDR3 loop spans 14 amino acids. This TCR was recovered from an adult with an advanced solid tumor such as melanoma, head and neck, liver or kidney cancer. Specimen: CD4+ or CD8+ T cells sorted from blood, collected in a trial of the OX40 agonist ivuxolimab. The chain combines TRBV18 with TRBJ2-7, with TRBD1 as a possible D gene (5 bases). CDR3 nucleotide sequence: TGTGCCAGCTCACCCTTAGACAGCTCCTACGAGCAGTACTTC. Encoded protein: CASSPLDSSYEQYF.